The 2 T cell receptor beta chains below all came from one sample that was sequenced in a study of cytotoxic CD8 clonotypes in ibrutinib-treated CLL. TCRdb keeps only in-frame clones here, not all; method: immunoSEQ multiplex PCR. The sample carries fewer than 400,000 clones, 67% recorded once. The sample in question was PBMCs, obtained after 36 months of ibrutinib treatment. These receptors came from a human donor with chronic lymphocytic leukemia.

The rearrangement uses TRBV25-1 and TRBJ2-3, with 9 bases aligning to TRBD2. The CDR3 consists of 16 residues. The V gene end was trimmed by 3 bases and the J gene end by 2 bases; junction bases not matched to a gene: 6. Per the germline V gene, CDR1 is MGHDK and CDR2 is SYGVNS. The CDR3 reads CASSDRLAENTDTQYF. The CDR3 nucleotides read TGTGCCAGCAGTGACCGACTAGCGGAGAACACAGATACGCAGTATTTT.

In its sample, this clone was seen a few times. The rearrangement joins TRBV29-1 to TRBJ1-5; D might be TRBD1 (6 bases). CDR3 length: 12 amino acids. The V and J ends lost 4 bases and 3 bases respectively, with 7 bases between them. Germline V gene data show CDR1 as SQVTM and CDR2 as ANQGSEA. The CDR3 spells CSVGDNNQPQHF. Written as DNA, the CDR3 is TGCAGCGTTGGGGACAACAATCAGCCCCAGCATTTT.